Presented here are 14 T cell receptor beta chains from one specimen sequenced in a study of cytomegalovirus exposure and HLA in healthy donors. The PCR used 60 Vbeta and 13 Jbeta primers. Clones were sequenced by immunoSEQ multiplex PCR, and TCRdb holds only the in-frame ones, with some missing. This sample carries 55,000 to 80,000 clones, roughly four fifths of them seen once, and the ten largest clones take around 7%. The specimen sequenced was PBMCs. The receptors were sampled from a woman aged 25 to 39 in good health and CMV-seropositive.

This clone was recorded a few times. V and J are TRBV10-3 and TRBJ1-6; a possible D gene is TRBD1 (5 bases). Germline values: CDR1 ENHRY, CDR2 SYGVKD. The V gene lost 0 bases and the J gene lost 7 bases, with 7 bases spanning the gap. The CDR3 sequence is 14 residues long. CDR3 sequence (DNA): TGTGCCATCAGTGAGTCGACAGCGAATTCACCCCTCCACTTT. Amino acids: CAISESTANSPLHF.

The J gene is TRBJ1-1, the V gene TRBV2; D gene uncertain. There are 11 residues in the CDR3. V lost 2 bases to trimming and J lost 10 bases, with 8 bases between them. The germline gives CDR1 SNHLY, CDR2 FYNNEI. CDR3 bases: TGTGCCAGCAGTGAAACTTCCGGAGCTTTCTTT. Translation: CASSETSGAFF.

V and J are TRBV6-5 and TRBJ1-4; D is possibly TRBD1 (5 bases). V lost 6 bases to trimming and J lost 8 bases, with 13 bases between them. This CDR3 is built from 13 residues. Germline-derived CDR1 and CDR2 are MNHEY and SVGAGI. The CDR3 loop reads CASSPREAEKLFF. The CDR3 region has the DNA TGTGCCAGCAGCCCCAGGGAGGCCGAAAAACTGTTTTTT.

This CDR3 is CASSRSGLSYNEQFF. Here the CDR3 DNA reads TGTGCCAGCAGTCGGAGCGGTCTCTCCTACAATGAGCAGTTCTTC. This chain links TRBV6-6 with TRBJ2-1, with a tentative D call TRBD2 (5 bases). Germline assignment: CDR1 MNHNY and CDR2 SVGAGI (reference sequence). The CDR3 extends over 15 amino acids. The germline V and J ends were trimmed by 5 bases and 0 bases, with 11 bases remaining between them.

The chain couples TRBV11-2 to TRBJ1-2, with D unresolved. There are 15 residues in the CDR3. In germline, CDR1 is SGHAT, CDR2 FQNNGV. Trimming cost V 0 bases and J 6 bases, with 14 bases left between them. As DNA, the CDR3 is TGTGCCAGCAGCTTAGATTGGGCGGGGATGGATGGCTACACCTTC. Encoded protein: CASSLDWAGMDGYTF.

V is TRBV6-5 and J is TRBJ1-4; D is perhaps TRBD1 (5 bases). The CDR3 has 15 residues. V was cut by 2 bases and J by 8 bases, with 15 bases left in between. CDR1 MNHEY and CDR2 SVGAGI come from the germline V gene. The CDR3 sequence: CASSYRGSPGEKLFF. As DNA, the CDR3 is TGTGCCAGCAGTTACCGGGGGTCCCCAGGGGAAAAACTGTTTTTT.

The chain couples TRBV27 to TRBJ2-1; D uncertain. The CDR3 length is 11 residues. Germline lookup yields CDR1 MNHEY and CDR2 SMNVEV (reference sequence). Here the CDR3 DNA reads TGTGCAACGGTCTCCTACAATGAGCAGTTCTTC. Translated: CATVSYNEQFF.

The rearrangement links TRBV5-4 to TRBJ2-5; 7 nucleotides align to TRBD1. The junction had 11 bases not matched to a gene; V was cut back by 4 bases and J by 2 bases. Germline V CDR1 and CDR2: SGHNT, YYREEE (reference sequence). The CDR3 loop spans 16 amino acids. The CDR3 nucleotides read TGTGCCAGCAGCACCCGGGACAGCGAGTCTCAAGAGACCCAGTACTTC. Translating it yields CASSTRDSESQETQYF.

This clone was recorded once. This chain uses TRBV9 with TRBJ2-3; maybe TRBD2 (5 bases). The CDR3 has 14 residues. Trimming pared 2 bases from V and 0 bases from J, leaving 7 bases between. Germline loops: CDR1 SGDLS, CDR2 YYNGEE. CDR3 sequence reads: CASSVRGSTDTQYF. CDR3 bases: TGTGCCAGCAGCGTCCGCGGGAGCACAGATACGCAGTATTTT.

CDR3 in amino acids: CASSLALFYEQYF. Written as DNA, the CDR3 is TGTGCCAGCAGCTTAGCCCTCTTCTACGAGCAGTACTTC. The chain links TRBV7-2 to TRBJ2-7; no reliable D call. This CDR3 comprises 13 residues. Trimming took 0 bases from V and 3 from J, leaving 6 bases between them. Per germline, CDR1 SGHTA and CDR2 FQGNSA.

There are a few counts of this clone. The V gene is TRBV28, the J gene TRBJ2-6; TRBD1 agrees at 7 bases. This CDR3 region has 15 residues. V shed 7 bases, J shed 2 bases, and the junction held 5 bases outside the gene matches. CDR1 is MDHEN and CDR2 is SYDVKM in the germline V gene. CDR3 sequence reads: CASTQRGPGANVLTF. Here the CDR3 DNA reads TGTGCCAGCACCCAGAGGGGGCCTGGGGCCAACGTCCTGACTTTC.

The chain combines TRBV6-1 with TRBJ2-7; TRBD1 is a possible D gene (6 bases). The CDR3 covers 13 residues. Looked up from germline, CDR1 is MNHNS and CDR2 is SASEGT. Trimming pared 6 bases from V and 3 bases from J, leaving 12 bases between. The CDR3 region is CASSPDRLYEQYF. The CDR3 DNA reads TGTGCCAGCAGCCCAGACAGGCTCTACGAGCAGTACTTC.

This chain uses TRBV27 with TRBJ2-1; perhaps TRBD1 as D (5 bases). Trimming took 6 bases from V and 4 from J, leaving 7 bases between them. Germline V lookup: CDR1 MNHEY, CDR2 SMNVEV (reference sequence). CDR3 length: 12 residues. The CDR3 is CASSPGYNEQFF. CDR3 bases: TGTGCCAGCAGCCCAGGGTACAATGAGCAGTTCTTC.

The genes are TRBV7-9 and TRBJ2-1; 9 bases map to TRBD2. CDR1 is SEHNR and CDR2 is FQNEAQ in the germline V gene (reference sequence). This CDR3 contains 17 residues. Unmatched junction bases numbered 12, after V lost 3 bases and J lost 6 bases. CDR3 loop: CASSLGLAGVGRNEQFF. CDR3 DNA: TGTGCCAGCAGCTTGGGTTTAGCGGGAGTCGGACGCAATGAGCAGTTCTTC.